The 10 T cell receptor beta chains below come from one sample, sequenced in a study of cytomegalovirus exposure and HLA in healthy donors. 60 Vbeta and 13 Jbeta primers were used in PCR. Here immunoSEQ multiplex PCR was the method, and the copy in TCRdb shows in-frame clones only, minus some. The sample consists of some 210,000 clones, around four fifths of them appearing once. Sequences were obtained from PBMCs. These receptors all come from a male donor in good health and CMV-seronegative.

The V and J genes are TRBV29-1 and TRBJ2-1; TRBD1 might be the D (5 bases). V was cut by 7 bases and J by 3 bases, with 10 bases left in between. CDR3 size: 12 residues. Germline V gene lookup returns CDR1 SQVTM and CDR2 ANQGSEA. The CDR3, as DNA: TGCAGCGAGGGGTCTCACTACAATGAGCAGTTCTTC. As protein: CSEGSHYNEQFF.

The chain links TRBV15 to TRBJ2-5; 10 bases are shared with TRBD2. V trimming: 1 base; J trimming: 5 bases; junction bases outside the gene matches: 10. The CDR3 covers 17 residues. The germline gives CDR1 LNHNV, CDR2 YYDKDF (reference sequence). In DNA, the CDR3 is TGTGCCACCAGCAGAGTGGCAGCTAGCGGGAGACGGGAGACCCAGTACTTC. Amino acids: CATSRVAASGRRETQYF.

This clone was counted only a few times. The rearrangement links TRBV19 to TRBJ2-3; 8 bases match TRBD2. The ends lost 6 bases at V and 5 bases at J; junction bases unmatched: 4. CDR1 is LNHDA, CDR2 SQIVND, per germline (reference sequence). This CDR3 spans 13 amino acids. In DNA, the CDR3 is TGTGCCAGTAGGGCGGGAGGAGGAGATACGCAGTATTTT. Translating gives CASRAGGGDTQYF.

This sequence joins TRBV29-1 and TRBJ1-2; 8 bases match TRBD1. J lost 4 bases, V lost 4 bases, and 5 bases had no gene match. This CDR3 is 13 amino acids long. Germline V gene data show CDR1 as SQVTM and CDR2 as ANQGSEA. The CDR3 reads CSVGRGQGYGYTF. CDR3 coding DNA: TGCAGCGTTGGGCGTGGACAGGGCTATGGCTACACCTTC. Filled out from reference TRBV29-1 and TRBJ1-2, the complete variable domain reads SAVISQKPSRDICQRGTSLTIQCQVDSQVTMMFWYRQQPGQSLTLIATANQGSEATYESGFVIDKFPISRPNLTFSTLTVSNMSPEDSSIYLCSVGRGQGYGYTFGSGTRLTVV.

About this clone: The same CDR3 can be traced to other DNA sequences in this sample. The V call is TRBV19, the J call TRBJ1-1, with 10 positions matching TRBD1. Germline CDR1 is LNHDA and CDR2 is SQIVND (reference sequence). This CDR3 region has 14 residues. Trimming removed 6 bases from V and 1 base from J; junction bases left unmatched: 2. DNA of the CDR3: TGTGCCAGTAGCCGGGACAGGGGGAACACTGAAGCTTTCTTT. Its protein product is CASSRDRGNTEAFF.

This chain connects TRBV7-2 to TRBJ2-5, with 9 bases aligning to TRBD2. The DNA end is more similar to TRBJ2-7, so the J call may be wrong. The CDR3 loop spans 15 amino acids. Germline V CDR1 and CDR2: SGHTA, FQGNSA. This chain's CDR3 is CASSWLAGKTYEQYF. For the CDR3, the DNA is TGTGCCAGCAGCTGGCTAGCGGGGAAGACCTACGAGCAGTACTTC.

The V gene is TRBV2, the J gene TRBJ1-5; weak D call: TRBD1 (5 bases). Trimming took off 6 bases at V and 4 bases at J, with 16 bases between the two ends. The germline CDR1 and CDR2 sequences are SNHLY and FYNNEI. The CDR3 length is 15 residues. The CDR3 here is CASRLGRGGNQPQHF. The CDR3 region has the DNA TGTGCCAGCAGACTCGGACGGGGGGGGAATCAGCCCCAGCATTTT.

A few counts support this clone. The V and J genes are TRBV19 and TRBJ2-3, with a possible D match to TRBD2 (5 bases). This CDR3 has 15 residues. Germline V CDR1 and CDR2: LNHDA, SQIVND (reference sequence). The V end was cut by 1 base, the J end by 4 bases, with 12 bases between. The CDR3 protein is CASSIGSVSADTQYF. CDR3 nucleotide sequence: TGTGCCAGTAGTATAGGTAGCGTGTCTGCAGATACGCAGTATTTT.

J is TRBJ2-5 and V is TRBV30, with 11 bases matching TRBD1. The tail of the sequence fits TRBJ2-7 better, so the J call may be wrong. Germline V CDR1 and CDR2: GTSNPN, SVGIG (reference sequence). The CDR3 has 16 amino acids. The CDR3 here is CAWRVRKGQGAYEQYF. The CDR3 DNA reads TGTGCCTGGAGAGTCAGGAAGGGACAGGGGGCCTACGAGCAGTACTTC.

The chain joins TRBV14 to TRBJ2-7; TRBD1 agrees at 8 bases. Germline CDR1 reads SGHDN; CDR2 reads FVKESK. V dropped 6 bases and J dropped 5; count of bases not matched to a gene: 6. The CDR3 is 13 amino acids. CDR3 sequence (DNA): TGTGCCAGCAGAGGGACAGGTCACGACGAGCAGTACTTC. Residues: CASRGTGHDEQYF.